A single TCR beta chain is shown here with its context. Its antigen is not known. Healthy Caucasian individuals from Russia aged 6 to 90 were enrolled as donors. For the second PCR, which ran for about 6 to 11 cycles, a sample-barcoded 5' primer and a J-beta primer mix were used. TCRdb analysed the 5' RACE reads with MiXCR anew, one entry per CDR3 protein. Of approximately 1.5 million distinct CDR3 sequences in the sample, about 31% are singletons; the top ten hold 11%. This entry belongs to a study of blood T cells in healthy people across ages. Points from the study as a whole: The fall in TCR beta diversity per million T cells was roughly linear with age.

The V end lost 7 bases, the J end lost 4 bases, and 8 bases lay between the germline ends. This CDR3 comprises 11 residues. CDR1 SNHLY and CDR2 FYNNEI come from the germline V gene. The source of this sequence is a woman in her thirties in good health. Source material: blood. V gene TRBV2 combines with J gene TRBJ2-7; the D gene is possibly TRBD2 (5 bases). The CDR3 nucleotides are TGTGCCAGCAAGGAGGTTTACGAGCAGTACTTC. This sequence encodes CASKEVYEQYF.